This T cell receptor (beta chain) was captured by sequencing in a study of control samples from healthy donors and cancer patients. Germline CDR1 is MNHNS and CDR2 is SASEGT. The CDR3 spans 15 residues. V was clipped by 1 base and J by 2 bases, with 11 bases between them. Only one count was recorded for this clone. Sequencing used immunoSEQ multiplex PCR; TCRdb keeps in-frame clones, though not all of them. The table includes roughly 130,000 clones, 75% to 95% detected once. This TCR was recovered from a man between 18 and 29 years old in good health. Source material: blood. The rearrangement uses TRBV6-1 and TRBJ1-2; D is perhaps TRBD1 (6 bases). CDR3 DNA sequence: TGTGCCAGCAGTGAAGTCTCGGGGGGCAACTATGGCTACACCTTC. The encoded protein is CASSEVSGGNYGYTF.